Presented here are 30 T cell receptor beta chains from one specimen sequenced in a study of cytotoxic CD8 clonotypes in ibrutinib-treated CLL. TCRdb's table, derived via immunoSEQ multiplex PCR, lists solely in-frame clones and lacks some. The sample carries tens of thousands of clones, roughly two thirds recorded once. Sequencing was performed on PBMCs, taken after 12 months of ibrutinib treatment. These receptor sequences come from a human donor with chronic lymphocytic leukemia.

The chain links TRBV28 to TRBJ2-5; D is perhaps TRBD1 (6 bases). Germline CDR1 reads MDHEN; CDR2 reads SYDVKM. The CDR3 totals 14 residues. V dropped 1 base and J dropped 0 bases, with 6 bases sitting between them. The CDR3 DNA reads TGTGCCAGCAGTTTATACAGGGACCAAGAGACCCAGTACTTC. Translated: CASSLYRDQETQYF.

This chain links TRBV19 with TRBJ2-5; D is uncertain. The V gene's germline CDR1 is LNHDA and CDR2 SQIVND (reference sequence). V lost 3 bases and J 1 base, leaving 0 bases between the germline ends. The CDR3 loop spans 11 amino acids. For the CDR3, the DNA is TGTGCCAGTAGTATCCAAGAGACCCAGTACTTC. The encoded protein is CASSIQETQYF.

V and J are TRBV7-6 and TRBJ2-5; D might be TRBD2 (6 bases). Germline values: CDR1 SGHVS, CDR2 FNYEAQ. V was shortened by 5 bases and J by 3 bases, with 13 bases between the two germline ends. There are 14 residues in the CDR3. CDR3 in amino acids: CASSLSGSEETQYF. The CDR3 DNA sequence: TGTGCCAGCAGCCTCAGCGGGTCTGAAGAGACCCAGTACTTC.

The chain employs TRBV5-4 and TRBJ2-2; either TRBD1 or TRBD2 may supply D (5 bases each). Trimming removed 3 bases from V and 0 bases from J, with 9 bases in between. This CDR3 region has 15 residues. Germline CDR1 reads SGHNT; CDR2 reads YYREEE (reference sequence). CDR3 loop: CASSSPGPNTGELFF. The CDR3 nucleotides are TGTGCCAGCAGCTCCCCGGGACCGAACACCGGGGAGCTGTTTTTT.

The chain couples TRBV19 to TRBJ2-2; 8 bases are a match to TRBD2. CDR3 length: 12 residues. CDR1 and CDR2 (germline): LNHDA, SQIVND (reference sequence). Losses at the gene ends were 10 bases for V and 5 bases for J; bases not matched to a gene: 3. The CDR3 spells CATSSGTGELFF. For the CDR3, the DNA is TGTGCCACCTCTAGCGGGACCGGGGAGCTGTTTTTT.

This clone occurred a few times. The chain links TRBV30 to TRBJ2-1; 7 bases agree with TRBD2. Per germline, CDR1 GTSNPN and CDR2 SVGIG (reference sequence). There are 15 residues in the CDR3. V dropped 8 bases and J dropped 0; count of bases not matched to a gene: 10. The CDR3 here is CAGRVGGSSYNEQFF. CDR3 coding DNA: TGTGCCGGTAGGGTTGGCGGGAGCTCCTACAATGAGCAGTTCTTC.

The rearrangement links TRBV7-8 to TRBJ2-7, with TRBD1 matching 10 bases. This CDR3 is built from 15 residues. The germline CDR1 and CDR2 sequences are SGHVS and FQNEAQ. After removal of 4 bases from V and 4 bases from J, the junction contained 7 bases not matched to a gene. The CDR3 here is CASSSYRDRGYEQYF. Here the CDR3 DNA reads TGTGCCAGCAGCTCGTACCGGGACAGGGGTTACGAGCAGTACTTC.

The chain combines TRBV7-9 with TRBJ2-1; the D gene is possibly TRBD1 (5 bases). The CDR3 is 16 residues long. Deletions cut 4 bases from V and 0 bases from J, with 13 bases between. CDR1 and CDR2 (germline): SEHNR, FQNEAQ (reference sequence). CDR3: CASSYDSLSSYNEQFF. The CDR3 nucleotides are TGTGCCAGCAGCTACGACAGCCTCAGCTCCTACAATGAGCAGTTCTTC.

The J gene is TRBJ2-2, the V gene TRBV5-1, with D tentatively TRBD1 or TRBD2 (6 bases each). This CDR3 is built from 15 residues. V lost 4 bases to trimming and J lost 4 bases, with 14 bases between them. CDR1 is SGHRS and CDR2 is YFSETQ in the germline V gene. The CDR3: CASSPGAPGTGELFF. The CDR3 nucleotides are TGCGCCAGCAGCCCGGGGGCGCCGGGCACCGGGGAGCTGTTTTTT.

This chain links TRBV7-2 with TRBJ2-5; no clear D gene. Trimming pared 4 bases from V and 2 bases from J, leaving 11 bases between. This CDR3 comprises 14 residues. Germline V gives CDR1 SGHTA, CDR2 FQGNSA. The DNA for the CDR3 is TGTGCCAGCAGCTCCACCGGCCGACAAGAGACCCAGTACTTC. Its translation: CASSSTGRQETQYF.

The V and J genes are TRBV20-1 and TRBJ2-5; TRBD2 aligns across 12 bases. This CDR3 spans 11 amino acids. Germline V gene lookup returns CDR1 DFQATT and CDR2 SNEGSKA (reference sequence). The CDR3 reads CRGTSGETQYF. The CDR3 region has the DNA TGCAGGGGGACTAGCGGGGAGACCCAGTACTTC.

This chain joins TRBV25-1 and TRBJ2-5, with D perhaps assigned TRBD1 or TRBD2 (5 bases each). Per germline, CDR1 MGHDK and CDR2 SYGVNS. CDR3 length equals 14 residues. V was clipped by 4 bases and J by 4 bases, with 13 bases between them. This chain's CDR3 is CASSAGTDPETQYF. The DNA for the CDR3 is TGTGCCAGCAGTGCCGGGACCGACCCAGAGACCCAGTACTTC.

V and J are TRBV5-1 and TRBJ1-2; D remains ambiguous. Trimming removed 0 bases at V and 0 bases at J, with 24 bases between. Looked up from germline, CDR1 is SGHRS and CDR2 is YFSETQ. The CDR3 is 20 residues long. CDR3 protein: CASSLAGLKQASSANYGYTF. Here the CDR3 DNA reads TGCGCCAGCAGCTTGGCAGGACTCAAACAAGCCAGCAGCGCTAACTATGGCTACACCTTC. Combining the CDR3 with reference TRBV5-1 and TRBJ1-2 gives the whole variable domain KAGVTQTPRYLIKTRGQQVTLSCSPISGHRSVSWYQQTPGQGLQFLFEYFSETQRNKGNFPGRFSGRQFSNSRSEMNVSTLELGDSALYLCASSLAGLKQASSANYGYTFGSGTRLTVV.

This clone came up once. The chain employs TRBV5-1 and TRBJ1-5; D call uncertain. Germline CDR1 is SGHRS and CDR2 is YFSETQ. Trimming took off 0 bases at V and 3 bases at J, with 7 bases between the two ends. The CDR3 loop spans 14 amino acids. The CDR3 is CASSLVPDNQPQHF. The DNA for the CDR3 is TGCGCCAGCAGCTTGGTCCCAGACAATCAGCCCCAGCATTTT. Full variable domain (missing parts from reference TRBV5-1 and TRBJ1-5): KAGVTQTPRYLIKTRGQQVTLSCSPISGHRSVSWYQQTPGQGLQFLFEYFSETQRNKGNFPGRFSGRQFSNSRSEMNVSTLELGDSALYLCASSLVPDNQPQHFGDGTRLSIL.

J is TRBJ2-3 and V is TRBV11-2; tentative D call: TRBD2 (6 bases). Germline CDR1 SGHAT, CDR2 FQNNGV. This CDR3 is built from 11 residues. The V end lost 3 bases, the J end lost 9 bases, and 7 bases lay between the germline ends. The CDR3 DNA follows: TGTGCCAGCAGCTTGGCGGGAACGCAGTATTTT. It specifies CASSLAGTQYF. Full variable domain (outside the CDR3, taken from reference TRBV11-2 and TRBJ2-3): EAGVAQSPRYKIIEKRQSVAFWCNPISGHATLYWYQQILGQGPKLLIQFQNNGVVDDSQLPKDRFSAERLKGVDSTLKIQPAKLEDSAVYLCASSLAGTQYFGPGTRLTVL.

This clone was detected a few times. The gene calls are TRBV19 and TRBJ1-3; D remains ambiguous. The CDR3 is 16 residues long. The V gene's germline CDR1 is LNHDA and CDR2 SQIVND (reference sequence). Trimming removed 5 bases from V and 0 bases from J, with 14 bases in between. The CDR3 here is CASSLSVGSSGNTIYF. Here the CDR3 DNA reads TGTGCCAGTAGTCTATCGGTGGGGAGCTCTGGAAACACCATATATTTT.

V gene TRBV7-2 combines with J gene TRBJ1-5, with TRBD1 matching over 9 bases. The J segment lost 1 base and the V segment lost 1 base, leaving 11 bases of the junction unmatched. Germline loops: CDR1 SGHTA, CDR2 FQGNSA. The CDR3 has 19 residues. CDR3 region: CASSLDETGGVGSNQPQHF. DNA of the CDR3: TGTGCCAGCAGCTTAGATGAGACAGGGGGGGTGGGAAGCAATCAGCCCCAGCATTTT.

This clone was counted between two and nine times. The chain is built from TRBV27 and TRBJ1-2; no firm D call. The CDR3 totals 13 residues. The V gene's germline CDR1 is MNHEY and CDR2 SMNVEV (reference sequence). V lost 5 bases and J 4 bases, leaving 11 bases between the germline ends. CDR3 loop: CASSTRSIYGYTF. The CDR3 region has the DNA TGTGCCAGCAGTACACGCTCGATCTATGGCTACACCTTC.

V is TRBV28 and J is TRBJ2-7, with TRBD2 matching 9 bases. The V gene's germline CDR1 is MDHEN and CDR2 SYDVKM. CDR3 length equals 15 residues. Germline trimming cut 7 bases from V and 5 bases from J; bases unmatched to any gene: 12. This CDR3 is CASTRGGTSFHEQYF. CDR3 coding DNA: TGTGCCAGCACCCGTGGCGGGACTAGCTTCCACGAGCAGTACTTC.

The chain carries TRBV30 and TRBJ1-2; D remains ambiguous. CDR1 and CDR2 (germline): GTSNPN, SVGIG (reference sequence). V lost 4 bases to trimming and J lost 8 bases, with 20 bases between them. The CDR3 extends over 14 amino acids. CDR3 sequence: CAWTFNWGGGGYTF. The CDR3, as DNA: TGTGCCTGGACGTTCAATTGGGGTGGTGGAGGCTACACCTTC. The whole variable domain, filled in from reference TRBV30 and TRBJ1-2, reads SQTIHQWPATLVQPVGSPLSLECTVEGTSNPNLYWYRQAAGRGLQLLFYSVGIGQISSEVPQNLSASRPQDRQFILSSKKLLLSDSGFYLCAWTFNWGGGGYTFGSGTRLTVV.

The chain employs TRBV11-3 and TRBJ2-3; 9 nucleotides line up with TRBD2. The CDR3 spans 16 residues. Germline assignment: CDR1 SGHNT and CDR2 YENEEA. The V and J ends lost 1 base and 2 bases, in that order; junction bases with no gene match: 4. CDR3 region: CASSLGLADSTDTQYF. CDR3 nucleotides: TGTGCCAGCAGCTTAGGACTAGCGGACTCCACAGATACGCAGTATTTT.

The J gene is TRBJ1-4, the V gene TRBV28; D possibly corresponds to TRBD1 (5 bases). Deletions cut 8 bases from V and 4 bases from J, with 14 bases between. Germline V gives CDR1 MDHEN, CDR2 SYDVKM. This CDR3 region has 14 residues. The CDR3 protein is CASQGGHLNEKLFF. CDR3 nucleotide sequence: TGTGCCAGCCAAGGCGGACATCTTAATGAAAAACTGTTTTTT.

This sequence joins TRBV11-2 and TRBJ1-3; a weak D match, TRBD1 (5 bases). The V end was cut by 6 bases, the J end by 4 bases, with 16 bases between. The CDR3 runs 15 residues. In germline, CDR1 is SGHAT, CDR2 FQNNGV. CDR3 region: CASSEMGGGGNTIYF. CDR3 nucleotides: TGTGCCAGCAGTGAGATGGGGGGTGGAGGAAACACCATATATTTT.

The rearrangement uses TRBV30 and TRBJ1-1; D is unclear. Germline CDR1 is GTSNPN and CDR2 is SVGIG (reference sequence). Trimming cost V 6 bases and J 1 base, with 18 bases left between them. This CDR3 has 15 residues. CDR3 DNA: TGTGCCTGTCTTCCCCGGAGGCAAACGAACACTGAAGCTTTCTTT. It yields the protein CACLPRRQTNTEAFF.

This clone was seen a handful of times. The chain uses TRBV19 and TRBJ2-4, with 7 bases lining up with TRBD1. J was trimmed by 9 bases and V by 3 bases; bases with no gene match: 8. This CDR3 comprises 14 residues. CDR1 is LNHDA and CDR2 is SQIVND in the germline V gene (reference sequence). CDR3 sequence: CASSMARGYSIQYF. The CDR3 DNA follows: TGTGCCAGTAGTATGGCCAGGGGGTATAGCATTCAGTACTTC. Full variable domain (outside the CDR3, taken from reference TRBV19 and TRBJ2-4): DGGITQSPKYLFRKEGQNVTLSCEQNLNHDAMYWYRQDPGQGLRLIYYSQIVNDFQKGDIAEGYSVSREKKESFPLTVTSAQKNPTAFYLCASSMARGYSIQYFGAGTRLSVL.

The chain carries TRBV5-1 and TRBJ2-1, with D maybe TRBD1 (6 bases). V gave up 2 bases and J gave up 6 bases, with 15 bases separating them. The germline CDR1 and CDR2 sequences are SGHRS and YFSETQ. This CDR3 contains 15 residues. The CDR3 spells CASSFGQAGANEQFF. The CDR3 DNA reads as TGCGCCAGCAGCTTCGGCCAGGCAGGGGCCAATGAGCAGTTCTTC.

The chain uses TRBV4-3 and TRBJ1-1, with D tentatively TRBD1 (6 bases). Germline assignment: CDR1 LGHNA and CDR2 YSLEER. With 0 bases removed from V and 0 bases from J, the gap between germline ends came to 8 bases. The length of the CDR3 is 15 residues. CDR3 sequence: CASSQDPGVNTEAFF. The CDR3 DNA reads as TGCGCCAGCAGCCAAGATCCAGGGGTGAACACTGAAGCTTTCTTT.

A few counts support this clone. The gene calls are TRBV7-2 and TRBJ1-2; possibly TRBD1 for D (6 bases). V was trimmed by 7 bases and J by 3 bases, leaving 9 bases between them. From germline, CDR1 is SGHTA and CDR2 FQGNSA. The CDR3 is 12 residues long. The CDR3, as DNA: TGTGCCAGCACCTACAGGGACTATGGCTACACCTTC. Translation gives CASTYRDYGYTF.

The CDR3 loop reads CASSWEGLAGVTGELFF. CDR3 DNA sequence: TGTGCCAGCAGTTGGGAGGGACTAGCGGGAGTTACCGGGGAGCTGTTTTTT. The V call is TRBV27, the J call TRBJ2-2; 14 nucleotides line up with TRBD2. The CDR3 totals 17 residues. Germline CDR1 MNHEY, CDR2 SMNVEV (reference sequence). The junction had 6 bases not matched to a gene; V was cut back by 4 bases and J by 5 bases.

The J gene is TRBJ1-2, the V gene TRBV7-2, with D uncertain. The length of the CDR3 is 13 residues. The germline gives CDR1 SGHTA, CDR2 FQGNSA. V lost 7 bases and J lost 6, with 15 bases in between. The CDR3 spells CASTRATRDGYTF. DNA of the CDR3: TGTGCCAGCACGCGGGCGACTCGCGATGGCTACACCTTC.